One sample yielded the 25 T cell receptor beta chains listed below, sequenced in a study of T cells in Graves' hyperthyroidism and ophthalmopathy. Using RNA transcripts as the source, TCR beta CDR3 regions were amplified. First-round RT-PCR of the TCR CDR3 relied on the HTBI primer set. TCRdb itself ran the multiplex PCR reads through MiXCR, one entry per CDR3 protein. The top ten clones hold over 45% of a sample with hundreds of thousands of distinct CDR3 sequences, about 20% of them seen once. Sequencing input: blood. These receptors all stem from a man between 40 and 49 years old with Graves' ophthalmopathy.

J is TRBJ2-3 and V is TRBV20-1, with TRBD2 matching 9 bases. CDR3 size: 15 residues. V was clipped by 3 bases and J by 1 base; unmatched bases: 5. The germline V gene encodes CDR1 DFQATT and CDR2 SNEGSKA (reference sequence). This chain's CDR3 is CSASAGGPGTDTQYF. In nucleotides, the CDR3 is TGCAGTGCTAGTGCGGGAGGGCCGGGCACAGATACGCAGTATTTT.

This clonotype has just a few counts. The chain employs TRBV4-1 and TRBJ2-7; no definite D call. The germline CDR1 and CDR2 sequences are MGHRA and YSYEKL. The CDR3 is made up of 11 amino acids. V was cut by 1 base and J by 9 bases, with 7 bases left in between. The CDR3 coding sequence is TGCGCCAGCAGCCAAGGCGTCGGGCAGTACTTC. Translation: CASSQGVGQYF.

This clonotype was seen repeatedly, ten times or more. The chain links TRBV6-1 to TRBJ2-7; D may be TRBD2 (6 bases). Germline values: CDR1 MNHNS, CDR2 SASEGT. The CDR3 extends over 15 amino acids. V dropped 5 bases and J dropped 5 bases, with 19 bases sitting between them. DNA of the CDR3: TGTGCCAGCAGTCCTCAGAGCGGGCGCGTCGACGAGCAGTACTTC. Its translation is CASSPQSGRVDEQYF.

The table lists this clonotype with many counts. The V gene is TRBV6-2 or TRBV6-3, the J gene TRBJ2-1, with D maybe TRBD2 (6 bases). V lost 3 bases and J 2 bases, leaving 17 bases between the germline ends. Germline V gene data show CDR1 as MNHEY and CDR2 as SVGEGT. This CDR3 contains 17 residues. The CDR3 sequence is CASSYTRLGRAYNEQFF. The CDR3 DNA reads as TGTGCCAGCAGTTATACCAGACTAGGAAGGGCCTACAATGAGCAGTTCTTC.

The V gene is TRBV2, the J gene TRBJ2-1; D may match TRBD1 or TRBD2 (5 bases each). Near its end, the DNA agrees better with TRBJ2-7, so the J call may be wrong. The CDR3 covers 17 residues. CDR1 SNHLY and CDR2 FYNNEI come from the germline V gene. In DNA, the CDR3 is TGTGCCAGCAGTGAAGCACTGGGGACGGGGACCTACAATGAGCAGTACTTC. This gives the protein CASSEALGTGTYNEQYF.

This clonotype has ten or more counts. The V call is TRBV7-2, the J call TRBJ2-5, with 8 bases aligning to TRBD2. V lost 4 bases and J lost 5; bases outside the gene matches: 9. This CDR3 comprises 15 residues. Germline CDR1 SGHTA, CDR2 FQGNSA. CDR3 protein: CASSYRGGGRETQYF. As DNA, the CDR3 is TGTGCCAGCAGCTACCGGGGGGGGGGCAGGGAGACCCAGTACTTC.

There are a few counts of this clonotype. The chain is built from TRBV27 and TRBJ2-2, with a tentative D call TRBD2 (6 bases). V was shortened by 6 bases and J by 1 base, with 9 bases between the two germline ends. This CDR3 is 14 amino acids long. Germline CDR1 reads MNHEY; CDR2 reads SMNVEV (reference sequence). As DNA, the CDR3 is TGTGCCAGCAGGGGAGGAGGGAACACCGGGGAGCTGTTTTTT. Its protein is CASRGGGNTGELFF.

This clonotype was observed a few times. This chain connects TRBV7-9 to TRBJ2-1, with a possible D match to TRBD1 (6 bases). Trimming removed 4 bases at V and 4 bases at J, with 11 bases between. This CDR3 region has 14 residues. CDR1 is SEHNR, CDR2 FQNEAQ, per germline (reference sequence). DNA for the CDR3: TGTGCCAGCAGCTCCCAGAGGGGGTACAATGAGCAGTTCTTC. Amino acids: CASSSQRGYNEQFF.

This clonotype turned up a few times. The chain uses TRBV11-2 and TRBJ2-3; D is perhaps TRBD2 (6 bases). Germline V CDR1 and CDR2: SGHAT, FQNNGV. The length of the CDR3 is 15 residues. V lost 1 base and J lost 7, with 15 bases in between. CDR3 residues: CASSLGGVSIHTQYF. CDR3 nucleotide sequence: TGTGCCAGCAGCTTAGGCGGGGTCAGCATACATACGCAGTATTTT. Looking up the rest from reference TRBV11-2 and TRBJ2-3 gives the full variable domain: EAGVAQSPRYKIIEKRQSVAFWCNPISGHATLYWYQQILGQGPKLLIQFQNNGVVDDSQLPKDRFSAERLKGVDSTLKIQPAKLEDSAVYLCASSLGGVSIHTQYFGPGTRLTVL.

The sample holds a few counts of this clonotype. The rearrangement links TRBV5-1 to TRBJ2-2, with D perhaps TRBD1 or TRBD2 (6 bases each). V was pared by 4 bases and J by 2 bases, with 12 bases between. Germline CDR1 is SGHRS and CDR2 is YFSETQ. The CDR3 is made up of 15 amino acids. CDR3 amino acids: CASSGGTLNTGELFF. CDR3 DNA sequence: TGCGCCAGCAGCGGCGGGACACTTAACACCGGGGAGCTGTTTTTT.

This clonotype showed up many times. The chain is built from TRBV11-2 and TRBJ2-7, with D possibly being TRBD2 (6 bases). V was trimmed by 7 bases and J by 4 bases, leaving 20 bases between them. CDR1 and CDR2 from the germline V gene are SGHAT and FQNNGV. The CDR3 has 15 amino acids. CDR3 protein: CASTPPGGGAYEQYF. CDR3 DNA sequence: TGTGCCAGCACCCCCCCAGGTGGCGGGGCGTACGAGCAGTACTTC.

This clonotype appeared a few times. The chain employs TRBV12-3 or TRBV12-4 and TRBJ2-7, with 9 positions matching TRBD2. After removal of 2 bases from V and 2 bases from J, the junction contained 4 bases not matched to a gene. There are 15 residues in the CDR3. This CDR3 is CASSLYGTSTYEQYF. The CDR3 DNA follows: TGTGCCAGCAGTTTATATGGGACTAGCACCTACGAGCAGTACTTC.

This clonotype occurred once. The chain links TRBV19 to TRBJ2-7; TRBD2 matches at 9 bases. V gave up 4 bases and J gave up 6 bases; unmatched junction bases: 10. Germline V gene lookup returns CDR1 LNHDA and CDR2 SQIVND (reference sequence). The CDR3 length is 15 residues. The CDR3 protein is CASSTGLAPSGEQYF. CDR3 sequence (DNA): TGTGCCAGTAGTACGGGACTAGCCCCTTCGGGCGAGCAGTACTTC.

This clonotype was found many times. The rearrangement uses TRBV28 and TRBJ2-7; the D is unclear. Germline V CDR1 and CDR2: MDHEN, SYDVKM. This CDR3 is 15 amino acids long. V was shortened by 6 bases and J by 3 bases, with 18 bases between the two germline ends. The CDR3 spells CASRPQESRSYEQYF. CDR3 DNA: TGTGCCAGCAGACCACAAGAATCCCGAAGCTACGAGCAGTACTTC.

This clonotype was observed a handful of times. J is TRBJ2-2 and V is TRBV11-1; no firm D call. The CDR3 consists of 15 residues. Deletions cut 7 bases from V and 0 bases from J, with 12 bases between. Germline V lookup: CDR1 SGHAT, CDR2 FQDESV (reference sequence). CDR3 sequence (DNA): TGTGCCAGCAATAGATTCAGCCCGAACACCGGGGAGCTGTTTTTT. Residues: CASNRFSPNTGELFF.

This clonotype was picked up a small number of times. This chain uses TRBV12-3 or TRBV12-4 with TRBJ1-1, with D hard to call. The CDR3 has 13 residues. Trimming left V 4 bases short and J 1 base short, with 7 bases between. CDR3 amino acids: CASSSLQNTEAFF. The CDR3, as DNA: TGTGCCAGCAGTTCACTACAGAACACTGAAGCTTTCTTT.

In this sample, this clonotype turned up many times. The chain couples TRBV2 to TRBJ2-7; D unresolved. The germline V and J ends were trimmed by 11 bases and 4 bases, with 15 bases remaining between them. The CDR3 extends over 12 amino acids. CDR1 and CDR2 (germline): SNHLY, FYNNEI. CDR3 DNA: TGTGCCGGTTCCCACAAACTTTACGAGCAGTACTTC. Protein: CAGSHKLYEQYF. Drawing the rest from reference TRBV2 and TRBJ2-7, the complete variable domain is EPEVTQTPSHQVTQMGQEVILRCVPISNHLYFYWYRQILGQKVEFLVSFYNNEISEKSEIFDDQFSVERPDGSNFTLKIRSTKLEDSAMYFCAGSHKLYEQYFGPGTRLTVT.

This clonotype was found many times. V gene TRBV2 combines with J gene TRBJ1-1; D unclear. CDR1 and CDR2 from the germline V gene are SNHLY and FYNNEI. V was shortened by 11 bases and J by 3 bases, with 13 bases between the two germline ends. The CDR3 loop spans 12 amino acids. This CDR3 reads CAGKRGHTEAFF. CDR3 DNA: TGTGCCGGAAAAAGAGGGCACACTGAAGCTTTCTTT.

This clonotype was detected only a few times. The chain carries TRBV7-3 and TRBJ2-3, with D tentatively TRBD1 (6 bases). Trimming removed 5 bases from V and 3 bases from J, with 15 bases in between. This CDR3 contains 15 residues. CDR1 is SGHTA and CDR2 is FQGTGA in the germline V gene. For the CDR3, the DNA is TGTGCCAGCAGCCCATCGGGACACACGACAGATACGCAGTATTTT. Its protein product is CASSPSGHTTDTQYF.

The CDR3 bases are TGTGCCAGCAGCTCACTAGCGGGAGTGGTCTACGAGCAGTACTTC. This codes for CASSSLAGVVYEQYF. The chain carries TRBV28 and TRBJ2-7; 11 nucleotides agree with TRBD2. V shed 6 bases, J shed 3 bases, and the junction held 7 bases outside the gene matches. The germline CDR1 and CDR2 sequences are MDHEN and SYDVKM. The CDR3 runs 15 residues.

In this sample, this clonotype turned up once. This chain uses TRBV11-2 with TRBJ2-5; 10 bases line up with TRBD2. V was pared by 5 bases and J by 6 bases, with 9 bases of the junction left unmatched. In germline, CDR1 is SGHAT, CDR2 FQNNGV. This CDR3 comprises 15 residues. CDR3 nucleotides: TGTGCCAGCAGCATACCAGCGGGGGGGTTGAAGACCCAGTACTTC. Its translation: CASSIPAGGLKTQYF.

This clonotype was detected only a few times. This chain links TRBV9 with TRBJ2-1; D ambiguous. The CDR3 is made up of 16 amino acids. Trimming stripped 4 bases from V and 3 bases from J, with 17 bases between. CDR1 is SGDLS and CDR2 is YYNGEE in the germline V gene. CDR3 residues: CASSSNLADLYNEQFF. The CDR3 nucleotides are TGTGCCAGCAGCTCCAACTTGGCGGACCTCTACAATGAGCAGTTCTTC.

This clonotype was counted a few times. The rearrangement links TRBV14 to TRBJ1-5; D call uncertain. CDR1 and CDR2 (germline): SGHDN, FVKESK. The CDR3 covers 14 residues. V lost 6 bases, J lost 7 bases, and 16 bases lay in between. CDR3 DNA: TGTGCCAGCAGTCTTGGAGGAGGGCGACAGCCCCAGCATTTT. This sequence encodes CASSLGGGRQPQHF.

Regarding this clonotype: A read error may account for a junction end that differs from germline. The V call is TRBV7-2, the J call TRBJ2-5; 7 bases map to TRBD1. The CDR3 has 14 amino acids. CDR1 and CDR2 from the germline V gene are SGHTA and FQGNSA. Here the CDR3 reads CASSPDRYQETQYF. For the CDR3, the DNA is TGTGCCAGCAGCCCGGACAGGTACCAGGAGACCCAGTACTTC.

The V and J genes are TRBV30 and TRBJ2-2; 9 nucleotides line up with TRBD1. Losses at the gene ends were 4 bases for V and 5 bases for J; bases not matched to a gene: 5. In germline, CDR1 is GTSNPN, CDR2 SVGIG (reference sequence). The CDR3 is 14 amino acids. The CDR3 reads CAWTPTGGTGELFF. CDR3 nucleotide sequence: TGTGCCTGGACCCCGACAGGGGGGACCGGGGAGCTGTTTTTT.